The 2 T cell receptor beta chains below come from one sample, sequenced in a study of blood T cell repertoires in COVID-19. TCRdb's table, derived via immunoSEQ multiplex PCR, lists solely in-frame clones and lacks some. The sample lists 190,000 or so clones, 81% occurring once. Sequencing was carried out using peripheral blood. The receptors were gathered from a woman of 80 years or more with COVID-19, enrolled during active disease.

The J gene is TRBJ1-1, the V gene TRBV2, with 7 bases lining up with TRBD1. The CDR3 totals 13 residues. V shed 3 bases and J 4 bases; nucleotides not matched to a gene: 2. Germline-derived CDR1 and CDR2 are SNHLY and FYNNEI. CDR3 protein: CASSEQGGTEAFF. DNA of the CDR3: TGTGCCAGCAGTGAGCAGGGGGGCACTGAAGCTTTCTTT.

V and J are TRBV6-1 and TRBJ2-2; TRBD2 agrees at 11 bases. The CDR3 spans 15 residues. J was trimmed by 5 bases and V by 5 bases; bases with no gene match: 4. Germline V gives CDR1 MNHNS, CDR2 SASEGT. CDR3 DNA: TGTGCCAGCAGTTCGGGACTAGCGGAAACCGGGGAGCTGTTTTTT. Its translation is CASSSGLAETGELFF.